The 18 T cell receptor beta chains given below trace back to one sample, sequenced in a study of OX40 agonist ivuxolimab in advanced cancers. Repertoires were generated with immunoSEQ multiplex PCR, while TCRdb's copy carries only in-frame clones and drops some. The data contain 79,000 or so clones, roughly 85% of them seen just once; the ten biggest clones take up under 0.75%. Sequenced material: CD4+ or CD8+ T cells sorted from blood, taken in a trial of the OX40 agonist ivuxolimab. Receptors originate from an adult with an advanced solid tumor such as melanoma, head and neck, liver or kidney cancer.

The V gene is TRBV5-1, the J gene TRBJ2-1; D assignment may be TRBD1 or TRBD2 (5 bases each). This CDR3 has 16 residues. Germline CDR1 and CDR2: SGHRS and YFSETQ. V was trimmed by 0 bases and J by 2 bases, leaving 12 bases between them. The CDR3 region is CASSLGEGSPYNEQFF. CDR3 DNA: TGCGCCAGCAGCTTGGGAGAGGGGAGCCCCTACAATGAGCAGTTCTTC.

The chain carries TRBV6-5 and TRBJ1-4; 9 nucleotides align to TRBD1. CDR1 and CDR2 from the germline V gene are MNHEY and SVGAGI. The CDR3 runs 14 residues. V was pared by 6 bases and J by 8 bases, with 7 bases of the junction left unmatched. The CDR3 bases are TGTGCCAGCAGCCCCGGGACAGGGAGGGAAAAACTGTTTTTT. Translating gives CASSPGTGREKLFF.

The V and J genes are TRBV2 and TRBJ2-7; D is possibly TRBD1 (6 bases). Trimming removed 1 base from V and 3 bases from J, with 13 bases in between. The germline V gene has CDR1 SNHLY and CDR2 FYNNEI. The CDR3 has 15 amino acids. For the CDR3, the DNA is TGTGCCAGCAGTGAAGGGCAGGCCAGGGGCTACGAGCAGTACTTC. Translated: CASSEGQARGYEQYF.

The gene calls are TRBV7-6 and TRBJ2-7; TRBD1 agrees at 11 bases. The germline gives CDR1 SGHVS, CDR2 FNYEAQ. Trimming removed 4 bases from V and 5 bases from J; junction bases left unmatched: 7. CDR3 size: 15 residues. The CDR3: CASSSRTGGFHEQYF. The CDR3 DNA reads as TGTGCCAGCAGCTCCAGGACAGGGGGCTTCCACGAGCAGTACTTC.

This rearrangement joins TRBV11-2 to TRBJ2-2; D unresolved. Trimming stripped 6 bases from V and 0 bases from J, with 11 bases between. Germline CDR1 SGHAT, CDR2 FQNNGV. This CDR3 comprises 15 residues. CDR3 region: CASRMGIANTGELFF. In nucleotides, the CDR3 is TGTGCCAGCAGAATGGGGATCGCGAACACCGGGGAGCTGTTTTTT.

Here the CDR3 reads CASSLTLGQGLPGYTF. CDR3 nucleotide sequence: TGTGCCAGCAGCTTAACCCTGGGACAGGGTCTTCCTGGCTACACCTTC. The V gene is TRBV7-2, the J gene TRBJ1-2, with 9 bases matching TRBD1. The CDR3 consists of 16 residues. J lost 7 bases, V lost 2 bases, and 11 bases had no gene match. Germline V gives CDR1 SGHTA, CDR2 FQGNSA. The complete variable domain, with remaining parts taken from reference TRBV7-2 and TRBJ1-2, reads GAGVSQSPSNKVTEKGKDVELRCDPISGHTALYWYRQSLGQGLEFLIYFQGNSAPDKSGLPSDRFSAERTGGSVSTLTIQRTQQEDSAVYLCASSLTLGQGLPGYTFGSGTRLTVV.

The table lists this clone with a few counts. The CDR3 spells CASGLEQGGSPLHF. CDR3 DNA: TGTGCTAGTGGTTTGGAACAGGGTGGTTCACCCCTCCACTTT. The chain carries TRBV12-5 and TRBJ1-6, with a weak D call TRBD1 (6 bases). The CDR3 runs to 14 residues. Germline CDR1 is LGHNT and CDR2 is FRNRAP. Trimming took off 1 base at V and 9 bases at J, with 10 bases between the two ends. The full variable domain, its missing parts supplied by reference TRBV12-5 and TRBJ1-6, is DARVTQTPRHKVTEMGQEVTMRCQPILGHNTVFWYRQTMMQGLELLAYFRNRAPLDDSGMPKDRFSAEMPDATLATLKIQPSEPRDSAVYFCASGLEQGGSPLHFGNGTRLTVT.

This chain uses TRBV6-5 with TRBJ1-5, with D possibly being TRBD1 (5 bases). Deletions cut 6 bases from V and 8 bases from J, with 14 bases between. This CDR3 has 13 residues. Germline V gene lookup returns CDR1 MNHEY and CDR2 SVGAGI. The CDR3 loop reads CASRLTRVEPQHF. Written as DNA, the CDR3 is TGTGCCAGCAGATTGACCAGGGTAGAGCCCCAGCATTTT.

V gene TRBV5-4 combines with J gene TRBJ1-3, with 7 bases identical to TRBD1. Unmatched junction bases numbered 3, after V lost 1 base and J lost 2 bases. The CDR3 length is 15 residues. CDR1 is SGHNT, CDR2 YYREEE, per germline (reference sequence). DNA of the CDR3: TGTGCCAGCAGCTTGTATGGACAGGCTGGAAACACCATATATTTT. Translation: CASSLYGQAGNTIYF.

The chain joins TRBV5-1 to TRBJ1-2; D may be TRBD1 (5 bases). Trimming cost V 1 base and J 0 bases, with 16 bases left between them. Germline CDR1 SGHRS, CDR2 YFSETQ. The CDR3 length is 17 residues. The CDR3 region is CASSLRGGLKTNYGYTF. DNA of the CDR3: TGCGCCAGCAGCTTGAGGGGCGGGTTAAAGACTAACTATGGCTACACCTTC.

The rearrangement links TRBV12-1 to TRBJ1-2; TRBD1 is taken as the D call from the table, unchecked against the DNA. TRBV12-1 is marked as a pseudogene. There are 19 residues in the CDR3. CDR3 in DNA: TGTGCCAGCAGCCCCTACCCTATGGGGACAGGGACAACTAACTATGGCTACACCTTC. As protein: CASSPYPMGTGTTNYGYTF.

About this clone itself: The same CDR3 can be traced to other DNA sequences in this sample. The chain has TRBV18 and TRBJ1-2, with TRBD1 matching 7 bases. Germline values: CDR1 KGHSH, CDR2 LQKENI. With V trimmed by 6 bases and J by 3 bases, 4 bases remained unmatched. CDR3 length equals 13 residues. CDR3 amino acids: CASSRGQDYGYTF. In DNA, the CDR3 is TGTGCCAGCTCCCGAGGACAGGACTATGGCTACACCTTC.

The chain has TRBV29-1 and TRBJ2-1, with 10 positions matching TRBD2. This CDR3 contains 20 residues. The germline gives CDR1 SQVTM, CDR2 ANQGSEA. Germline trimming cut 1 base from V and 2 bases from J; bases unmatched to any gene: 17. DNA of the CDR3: TGCAGCGTTGAAGCCCCCTGGGGTCTAGCGGGGGTTGGCACCTACAATGAGCAGTTCTTC. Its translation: CSVEAPWGLAGVGTYNEQFF.

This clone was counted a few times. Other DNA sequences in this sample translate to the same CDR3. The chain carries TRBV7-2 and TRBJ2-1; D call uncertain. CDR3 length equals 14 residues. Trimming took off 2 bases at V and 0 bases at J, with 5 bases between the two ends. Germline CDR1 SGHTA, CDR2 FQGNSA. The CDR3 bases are TGTGCCAGCAGCTTACTTAGCTCCTACAATGAGCAGTTCTTC. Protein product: CASSLLSSYNEQFF.

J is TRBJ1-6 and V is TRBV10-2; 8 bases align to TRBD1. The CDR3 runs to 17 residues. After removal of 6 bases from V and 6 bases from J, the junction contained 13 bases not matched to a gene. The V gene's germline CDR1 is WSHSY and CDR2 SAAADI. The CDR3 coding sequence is TGCGCCAGCAGACCTGGGCGGGGACAGGCTAGTAATTCACCCCTCCACTTT. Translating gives CASRPGRGQASNSPLHF.

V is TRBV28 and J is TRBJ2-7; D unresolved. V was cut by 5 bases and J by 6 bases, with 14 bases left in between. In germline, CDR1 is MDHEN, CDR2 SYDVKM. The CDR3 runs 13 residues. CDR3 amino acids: CASSLPLGREQYF. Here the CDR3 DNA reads TGTGCCAGCAGTCTTCCCCTGGGCCGCGAGCAGTACTTC. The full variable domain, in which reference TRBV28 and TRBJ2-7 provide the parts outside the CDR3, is DVKVTQSSRYLVKRTGEKVFLECVQDMDHENMFWYRQDPGLGLRLIYFSYDVKMKEKGDIPEGYSVSREKKERFSLILESASTNQTSMYLCASSLPLGREQYFGPGTRLTVT.

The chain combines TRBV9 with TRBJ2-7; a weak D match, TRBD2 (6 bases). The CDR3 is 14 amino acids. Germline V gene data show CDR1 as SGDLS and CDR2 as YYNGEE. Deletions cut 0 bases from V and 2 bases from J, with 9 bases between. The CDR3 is CASSVGGLTYEQYF. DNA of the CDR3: TGTGCCAGCAGCGTAGGCGGACTAACCTACGAGCAGTACTTC.

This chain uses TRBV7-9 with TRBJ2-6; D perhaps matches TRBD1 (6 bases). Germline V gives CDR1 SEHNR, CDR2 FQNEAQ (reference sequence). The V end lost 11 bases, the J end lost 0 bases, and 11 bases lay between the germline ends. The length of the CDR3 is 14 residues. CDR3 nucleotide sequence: TGTGCCCTAAGGGGGAGCTCTGGGGCCAACGTCCTGACTTTC. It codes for CALRGSSGANVLTF.